This TCR beta chain was sequenced in a study of CD8 T cells in ankylosing spondylitis. Germline loops: CDR1 LGHDT, CDR2 YNNKEL (reference sequence). This CDR3 spans 14 amino acids. Trimming removed 2 bases from V and 5 bases from J; junction bases left unmatched: 2. Whole-study findings and limits: With a CD8+ phenotype, disease-linked clones were relatively rare in peripheral blood. A TCR beta motif of eight or nine highly homologous variants seemed to mark ankylosing spondylitis blood.

Each CDR3 protein gets one entry after TCRdb re-called the 5' RACE reads with MiXCR. The profile shows about 260,000 distinct CDR3 sequences, 15% to 25% of them singletons. This clonotype was seen many times. The antigen remains undetermined. The sample was blood, either unsorted or a sorted T cell fraction (not recorded which). This clonotype was sampled from a male donor with ankylosing spondylitis or in good health (not recorded which). V and J are TRBV3-1 and TRBJ1-1, with TRBD1 identical over 10 bases. CDR3 amino acids: CASSQRDRGTEAFF. The CDR3 DNA is TGTGCCAGCAGCCAAAGGGACAGGGGAACTGAAGCTTTCTTT.